The TCR beta chain under discussion was sequenced for a study of blood T cells in healthy people across ages (dated by TCRdb to 2013 to 2016). A note on the overall study: In model experiments, template switching captured about one uniquely barcoded TCR beta cDNA molecule for every two T cells. Age-related changes in TCR beta repertoire diversity were measured in the study by deep sequencing normalized with unique cDNA molecular identifiers. The donors were divided into four age groups: young (average around 16 years), middle-aged (about 39), aged (around 67) and long-lived (more than 75). To avoid experimental bias, donors of different ages were randomly spread across the sequencing lanes. Using the same blood draw, the study looked at two additional independent replicas of 1 million unique cDNA reads for two donors, one aged 18 to 30 and the other aged 80 or older. Study-wide conclusions, independent of this receptor: There was a strong correlation between observed TCR beta diversity and the percentage of naive T cells measured by flow cytometry. Donor CMV infection status was unknown, potentially confounding age-related changes in expanded clonotypes. The long-lived group showed more naive CD4+ T cells, fewer expanded clones and increased TCR diversity than the aged group, suggesting age selection. As age increased, observed TCR beta diversity per million T cells dropped in a roughly linear way, and a significant reduction was already evident by age 40. Bulk unsorted PBMC profiling prevented conclusive comparison of naive and antigen-experienced compartments. Estimates of total diversity based on one million sequenced T cells were regarded as lower bounds and as underestimates.

A note on this clonotype: Its antigen is unknown. The sample holds no much larger clone one base away, and base qualities are not on file.

The roughly 39 donors, aged 6 to 90 years, were systemically healthy Caucasian individuals from Russia. Each donor gave approximately 9.3 milliliters of peripheral blood, collected into EDTA-treated Vacutainer tubes. Ficoll-Paque density-gradient centrifugation was used to isolate PBMCs, with at least 6.5 million per sample. Total RNA, at least 5.5 micrograms per sample, was extracted from PBMCs with Trizol reagent. Naive CD45RAhigh/CD27high T cell percentages were measured by flow cytometry on a PBMC aliquot from every donor. Libraries were made using 5' RACE. Sequenced using an Illumina HiSeq 2500. A second PCR of roughly 6 to 12 cycles was performed with a sample-barcoded 5' primer and a J-beta primer mix. A template-switch 5' adaptor carrying 12 random nucleotides introduced a unique molecular identifier onto each TCR beta cDNA molecule. Each sample yielded at least 3 million CDR3-containing paired-end reads. The Mint cDNA synthesis kit, primed by a TRBC-specific oligonucleotide, was used to synthesize first-strand cDNA from all RNA. Following uracil-DNA glycosylase treatment, all cDNA underwent a first 18-cycle PCR with the universal primers M1SS and BC2_uni_R. Under the source paper's analysis protocol: Normalization of each sample was performed by random selection of 1 million high-quality reads, each carrying a distinct molecular identifier. Instead of being binned into consensus sequences, reads with shared molecular identifiers were discarded. CDR3 identification, clonotype clustering and error correction used MiTCR with a Q25 quality threshold and the strictest error-elimination algorithm. A nonparametric unseen species model with Euler transformation was used to estimate a lower bound on total TCR beta diversity. The public reads were run again by TCRdb, first through fastp at Q25 and then through MiXCR, and only productive beta chains were kept. For every CDR3 protein sequence, its rows merge into one entry that carries the most common genes and DNA. The V and J calls, along with clone size, are taken from TCRdb and not from the paper's own processing. The sample contains about 1.4 million distinct CDR3 sequences, 45% to 70% of them found a single time. The ten largest clones represent roughly 7% of the sample.

V is shortened by 0 bases, J by 2 bases, and the region joining them spans 11 bases. The germline V gene gives CDR1 as LGHNA and CDR2 as YSLEER. Including the terminal cysteine and phenylalanine, the CDR3 comprises 15 residues. Of the read, only the CDR3 DNA is kept; its 45 bases are in frame from base 1. This receptor was identified in a man aged 18-30 years in good health. The sample was blood. The chain is encoded by TRBV4-3 joined to TRBJ2-7; 5 matching bases give a weak D call of TRBD2. The sequenced DNA is TGCGCCAGCAGCCAAGATGAAGGAGGAACCTACGAGCAGTACTTC. It codes for CASSQDEGGTYEQYF.